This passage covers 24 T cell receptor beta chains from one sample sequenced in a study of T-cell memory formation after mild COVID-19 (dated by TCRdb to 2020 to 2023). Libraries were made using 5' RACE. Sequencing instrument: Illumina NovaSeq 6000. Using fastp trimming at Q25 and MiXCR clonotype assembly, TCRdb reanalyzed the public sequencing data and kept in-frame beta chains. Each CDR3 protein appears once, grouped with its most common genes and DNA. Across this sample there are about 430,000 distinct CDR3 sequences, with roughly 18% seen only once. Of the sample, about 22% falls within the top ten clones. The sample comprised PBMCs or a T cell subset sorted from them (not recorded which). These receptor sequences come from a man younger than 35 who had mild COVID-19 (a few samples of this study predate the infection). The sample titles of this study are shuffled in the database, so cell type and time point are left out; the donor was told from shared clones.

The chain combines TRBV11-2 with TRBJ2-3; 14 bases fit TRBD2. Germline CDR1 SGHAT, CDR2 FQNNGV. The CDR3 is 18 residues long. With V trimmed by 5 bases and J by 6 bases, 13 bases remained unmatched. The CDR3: CASSIRPTSGGAVDTQYF. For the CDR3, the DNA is TGTGCCAGCAGCATCCGCCCGACTAGCGGGGGGGCGGTTGATACGCAGTATTTT.

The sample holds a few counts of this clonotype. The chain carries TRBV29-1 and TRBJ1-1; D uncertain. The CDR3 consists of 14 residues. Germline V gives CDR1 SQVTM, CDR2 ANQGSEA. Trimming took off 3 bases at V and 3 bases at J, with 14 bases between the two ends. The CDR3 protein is CSVDMWQADTEAFF. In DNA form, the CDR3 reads TGCAGCGTTGATATGTGGCAGGCCGACACTGAAGCTTTCTTT.

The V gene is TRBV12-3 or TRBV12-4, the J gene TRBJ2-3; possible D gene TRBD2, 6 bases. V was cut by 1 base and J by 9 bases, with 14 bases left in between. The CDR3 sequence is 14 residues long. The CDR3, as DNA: TGTGCCAGCAGTTTAGGACACGGCGGGGAAACGCAGTATTTT. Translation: CASSLGHGGETQYF.

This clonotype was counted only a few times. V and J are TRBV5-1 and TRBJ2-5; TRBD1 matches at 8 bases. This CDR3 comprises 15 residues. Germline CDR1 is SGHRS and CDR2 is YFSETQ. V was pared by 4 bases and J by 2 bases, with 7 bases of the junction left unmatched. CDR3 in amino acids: CASSRQGILQETQYF. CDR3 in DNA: TGCGCCAGCAGCCGACAGGGGATACTTCAAGAGACCCAGTACTTC.

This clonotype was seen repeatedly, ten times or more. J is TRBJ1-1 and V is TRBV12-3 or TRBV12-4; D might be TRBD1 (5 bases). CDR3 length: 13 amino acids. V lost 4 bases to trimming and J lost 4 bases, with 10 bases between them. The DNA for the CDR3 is TGTGCCAGCAGTTCCTCCAGGGTCACTGAAGCTTTCTTT. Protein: CASSSSRVTEAFF.

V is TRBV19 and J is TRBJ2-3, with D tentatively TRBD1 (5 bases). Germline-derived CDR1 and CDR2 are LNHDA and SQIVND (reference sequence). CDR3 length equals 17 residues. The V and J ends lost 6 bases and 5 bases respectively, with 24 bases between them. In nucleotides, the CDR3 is TGTGCCAGTAGCATTGCAGAGTGGGGCTCCGTCGGAGATACGCAGTATTTT. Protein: CASSIAEWGSVGDTQYF.

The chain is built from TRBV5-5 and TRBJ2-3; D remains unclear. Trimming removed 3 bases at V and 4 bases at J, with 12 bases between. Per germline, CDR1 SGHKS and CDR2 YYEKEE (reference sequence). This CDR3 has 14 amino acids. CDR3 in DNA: TGTGCCAGCAGCTCCCGGGTCCCAGCAGATACGCAGTATTTT. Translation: CASSSRVPADTQYF.

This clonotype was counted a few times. The CDR3 region is CASSLEDRQGYGYTF. In nucleotides, the CDR3 is TGTGCCAGCAGCTTGGAGGACAGGCAGGGGTATGGCTACACCTTC. The chain employs TRBV5-5 and TRBJ1-2; 7 nucleotides align to TRBD1. With 0 bases clipped from V and 5 bases from J, the junction kept 7 bases outside the gene matches. The CDR3 spans 15 residues. Germline V gene data show CDR1 as SGHKS and CDR2 as YYEKEE (reference sequence).

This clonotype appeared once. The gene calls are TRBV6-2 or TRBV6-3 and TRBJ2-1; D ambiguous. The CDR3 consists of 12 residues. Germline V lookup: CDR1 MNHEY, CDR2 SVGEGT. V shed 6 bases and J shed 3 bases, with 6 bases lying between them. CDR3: CASRNDYNEQFF. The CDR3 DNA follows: TGTGCCAGCAGAAATGACTACAATGAGCAGTTCTTC.

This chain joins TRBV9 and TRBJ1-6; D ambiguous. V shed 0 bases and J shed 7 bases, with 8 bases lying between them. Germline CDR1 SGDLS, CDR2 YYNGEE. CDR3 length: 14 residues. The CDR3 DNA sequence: TGTGCCAGCAGCGTAGTTGGCGACAATTCACCCCTCCACTTT. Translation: CASSVVGDNSPLHF. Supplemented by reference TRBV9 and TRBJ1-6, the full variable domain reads DSGVTQTPKHLITATGQRVTLRCSPRSGDLSVYWYQQSLDQGLQFLIQYYNGEERAKGNILERFSAQQFPDLHSELNLSSLELGDSALYFCASSVVGDNSPLHFGNGTRLTVT.

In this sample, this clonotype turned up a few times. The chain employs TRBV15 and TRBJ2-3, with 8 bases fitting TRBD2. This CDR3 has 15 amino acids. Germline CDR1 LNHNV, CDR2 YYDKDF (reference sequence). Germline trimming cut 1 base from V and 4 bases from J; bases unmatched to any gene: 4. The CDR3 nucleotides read TGTGCCACCAGCAGAGGGCTAGCGGGCGCAGATACGCAGTATTTT. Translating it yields CATSRGLAGADTQYF.

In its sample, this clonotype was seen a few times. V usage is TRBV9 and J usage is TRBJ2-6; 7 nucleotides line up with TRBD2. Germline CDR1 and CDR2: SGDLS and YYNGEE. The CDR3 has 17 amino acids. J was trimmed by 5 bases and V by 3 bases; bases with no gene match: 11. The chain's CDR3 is CASSAGLELWRANVLTF. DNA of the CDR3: TGTGCCAGCAGCGCCGGACTAGAGCTCTGGAGGGCCAACGTCCTGACTTTC.

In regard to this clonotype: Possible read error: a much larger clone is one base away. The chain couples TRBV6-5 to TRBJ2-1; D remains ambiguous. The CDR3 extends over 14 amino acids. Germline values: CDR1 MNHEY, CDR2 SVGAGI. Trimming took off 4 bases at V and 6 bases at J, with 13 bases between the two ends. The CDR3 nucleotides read TGTGCCAGCAGTTTCTCTCTGTGGGTCAATGAGCAGTTCTTC. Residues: CASSFSLWVNEQFF.

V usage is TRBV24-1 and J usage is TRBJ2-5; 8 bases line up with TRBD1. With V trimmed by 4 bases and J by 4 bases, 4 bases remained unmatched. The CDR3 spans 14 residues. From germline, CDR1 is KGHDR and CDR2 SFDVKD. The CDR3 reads CATSDSDRGETQYF. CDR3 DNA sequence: TGTGCCACCAGTGACTCCGACAGGGGAGAGACCCAGTACTTC.

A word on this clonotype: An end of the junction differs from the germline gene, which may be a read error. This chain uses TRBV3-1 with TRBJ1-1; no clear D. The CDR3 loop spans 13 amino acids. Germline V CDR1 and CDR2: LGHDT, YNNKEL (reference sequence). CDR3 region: CASRQAMNTEAFF. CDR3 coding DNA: TGTGCCAGCAGACAAGCGATGAACACTGAAGCTTTCTTT.

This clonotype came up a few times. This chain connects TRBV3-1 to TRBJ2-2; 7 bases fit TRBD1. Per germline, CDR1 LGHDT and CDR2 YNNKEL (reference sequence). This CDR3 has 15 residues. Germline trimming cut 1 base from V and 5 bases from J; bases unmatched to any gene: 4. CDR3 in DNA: TGTGCCAGCAGCCAAGGCGAGACAGGGACCGGGGAGCTGTTTTTT. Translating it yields CASSQGETGTGELFF. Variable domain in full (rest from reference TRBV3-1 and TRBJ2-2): DTAVSQTPKYLVTQMGNDKSIKCEQNLGHDTMYWYKQDSKKFLKIMFSYNNKELIINETVPNRFSPKSPDKAHLNLHINSLELGDSAVYFCASSQGETGTGELFFGEGSRLTVL.

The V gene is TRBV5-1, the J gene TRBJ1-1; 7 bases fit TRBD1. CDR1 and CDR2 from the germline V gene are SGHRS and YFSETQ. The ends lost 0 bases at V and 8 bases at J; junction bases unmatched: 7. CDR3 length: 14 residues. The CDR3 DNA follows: TGCGCCAGCAGCTTGGGTGCAAGGGACAGAGAAGCTTTCTTT. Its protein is CASSLGARDREAFF. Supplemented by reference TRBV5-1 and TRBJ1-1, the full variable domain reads KAGVTQTPRYLIKTRGQQVTLSCSPISGHRSVSWYQQTPGQGLQFLFEYFSETQRNKGNFPGRFSGRQFSNSRSEMNVSTLELGDSALYLCASSLGARDREAFFGQGTRLTVV.

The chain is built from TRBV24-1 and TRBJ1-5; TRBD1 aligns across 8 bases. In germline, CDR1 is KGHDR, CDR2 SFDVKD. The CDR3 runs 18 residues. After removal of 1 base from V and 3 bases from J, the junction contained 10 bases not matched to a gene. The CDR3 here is CATSDFKPKTGDNQPQHF. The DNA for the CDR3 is TGTGCCACCAGTGATTTCAAGCCCAAGACAGGGGACAATCAGCCCCAGCATTTT.

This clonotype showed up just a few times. This chain's CDR3 is CSANGLAGERGDTQYF. Written as DNA, the CDR3 is TGCAGTGCCAACGGATTAGCGGGGGAACGGGGAGATACGCAGTATTTT. This sequence joins TRBV20-1 and TRBJ2-3; 9 bases fit TRBD2. V lost 6 bases, J lost 5 bases, and 15 bases stayed unmatched. The CDR3 contains 16 residues. The V gene's germline CDR1 is DFQATT and CDR2 SNEGSKA (reference sequence).

The CDR3 reads CSARTGHQPQHF. CDR3 DNA sequence: TGCAGTGCACGGACAGGCCATCAGCCCCAGCATTTT. V gene TRBV20-1 combines with J gene TRBJ1-5; 7 nucleotides align to TRBD1. The V segment lost 6 bases and the J segment 5 bases; nucleotides outside the gene matches: 4. CDR1 is DFQATT and CDR2 is SNEGSKA in the germline V gene (reference sequence). The CDR3 is 12 amino acids.

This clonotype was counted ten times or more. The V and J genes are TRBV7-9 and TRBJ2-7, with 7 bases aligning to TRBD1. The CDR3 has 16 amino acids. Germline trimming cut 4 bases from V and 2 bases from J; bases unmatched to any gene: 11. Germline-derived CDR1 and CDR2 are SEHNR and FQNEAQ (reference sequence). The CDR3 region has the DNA TGTGCCAGCAGCTCCACCTTCGGGACAGAAGCCTACGAGCAGTACTTC. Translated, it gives CASSSTFGTEAYEQYF.

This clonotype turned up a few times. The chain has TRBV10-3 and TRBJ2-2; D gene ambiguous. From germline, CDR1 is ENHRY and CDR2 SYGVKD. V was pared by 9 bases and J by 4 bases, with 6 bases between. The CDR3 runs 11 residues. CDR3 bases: TGTGCCATGGGATCCACCGGGGAGCTGTTTTTT. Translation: CAMGSTGELFF.

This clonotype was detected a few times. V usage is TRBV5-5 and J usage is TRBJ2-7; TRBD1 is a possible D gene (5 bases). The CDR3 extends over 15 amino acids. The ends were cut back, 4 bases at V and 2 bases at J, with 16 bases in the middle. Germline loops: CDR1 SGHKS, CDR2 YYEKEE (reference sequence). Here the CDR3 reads CASSLGRSYTYEQYF. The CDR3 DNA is TGTGCCAGCAGCCTGGGGCGGAGTTACACCTACGAGCAGTACTTC.

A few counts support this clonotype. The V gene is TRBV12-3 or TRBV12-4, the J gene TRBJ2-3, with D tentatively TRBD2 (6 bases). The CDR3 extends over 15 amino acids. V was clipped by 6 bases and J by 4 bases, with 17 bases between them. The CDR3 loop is CASRFRLGRADTQYF. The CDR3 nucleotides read TGTGCCAGCAGGTTTCGACTAGGTAGAGCAGATACGCAGTATTTT.